This TCR beta chain derives from a study of blood T cell repertoires in COVID-19. In the source study's methods: Using reference gene primer amplification, nucleated cell counts were estimated. Clones were read by immunoSEQ multiplex PCR, and TCRdb kept only the in-frame ones, dropping some. The V and J calls and clone size were taken over from that table, and D and trimming were inferred from the DNA. Of some 120,000 clones listed, 70% to 90% are singletons. The CDR3 consists of 19 residues. Sample: peripheral blood. The receptor comes from a woman aged 60 to 75 with acute or convalescent COVID-19. The rearrangement links TRBV21-1 to TRBJ1-4; the tabulated D call, TRBD1, remains unverified against the DNA. TRBV21-1 is listed as a pseudogene. CDR3: CASSSRGRGFSATNEKLFF. For the CDR3, the DNA is TGTGCCAGCAGCTCCAGGGGCAGGGGGTTCTCTGCAACTAATGAAAAACTGTTTTTT.